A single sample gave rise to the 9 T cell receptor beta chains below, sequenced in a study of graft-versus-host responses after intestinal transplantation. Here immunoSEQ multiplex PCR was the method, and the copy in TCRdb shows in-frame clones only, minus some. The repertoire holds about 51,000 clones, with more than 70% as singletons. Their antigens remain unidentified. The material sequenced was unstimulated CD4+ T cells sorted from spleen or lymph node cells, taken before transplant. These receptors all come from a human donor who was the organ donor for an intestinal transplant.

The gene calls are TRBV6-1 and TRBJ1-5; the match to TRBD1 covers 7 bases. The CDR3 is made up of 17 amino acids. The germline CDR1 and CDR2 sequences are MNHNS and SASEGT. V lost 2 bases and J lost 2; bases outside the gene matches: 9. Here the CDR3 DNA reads TGTGCCAGCAGTGAACCGATGGTCCAGGGGGGCAATCAGCCCCAGCATTTT. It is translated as CASSEPMVQGGNQPQHF.

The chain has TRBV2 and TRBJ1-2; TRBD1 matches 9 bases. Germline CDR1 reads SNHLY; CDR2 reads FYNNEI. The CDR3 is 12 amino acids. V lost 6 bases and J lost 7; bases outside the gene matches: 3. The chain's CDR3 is CASSRDRVGYTF. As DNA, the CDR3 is TGTGCCAGCAGCCGGGACAGGGTTGGCTACACCTTC.

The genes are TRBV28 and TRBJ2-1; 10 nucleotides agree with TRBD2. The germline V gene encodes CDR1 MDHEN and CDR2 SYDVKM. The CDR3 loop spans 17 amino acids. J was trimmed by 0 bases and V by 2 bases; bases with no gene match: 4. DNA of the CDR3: TGTGCCAGCAGTTTAGTAGCGGGAGGAAGCTCCTACAATGAGCAGTTCTTC. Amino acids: CASSLVAGGSSYNEQFF.

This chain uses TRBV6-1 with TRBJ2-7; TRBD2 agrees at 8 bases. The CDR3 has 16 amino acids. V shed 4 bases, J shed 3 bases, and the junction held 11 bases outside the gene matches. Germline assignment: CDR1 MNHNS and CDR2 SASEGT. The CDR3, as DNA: TGTGCCAGCAGTGTACTGGCGGGGGGAACCTACTACGAGCAGTACTTC. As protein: CASSVLAGGTYYEQYF.

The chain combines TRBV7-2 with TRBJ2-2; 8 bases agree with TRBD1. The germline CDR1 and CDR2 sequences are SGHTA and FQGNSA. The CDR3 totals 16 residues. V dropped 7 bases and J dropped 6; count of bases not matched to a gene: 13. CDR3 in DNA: TGTGCCAGCACCGTGGGGACAGGAGTGAGGGCCGGGGAGCTGTTTTTT. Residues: CASTVGTGVRAGELFF.

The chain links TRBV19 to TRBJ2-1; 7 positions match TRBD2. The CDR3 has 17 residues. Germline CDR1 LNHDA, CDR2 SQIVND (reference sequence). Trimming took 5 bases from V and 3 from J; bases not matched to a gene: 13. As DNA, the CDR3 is TGTGCCAGTAGTCTTGCTCTGACTAGCCCTATCTACAATGAGCAGTTCTTC. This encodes CASSLALTSPIYNEQFF. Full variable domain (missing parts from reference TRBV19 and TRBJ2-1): DGGITQSPKYLFRKEGQNVTLSCEQNLNHDAMYWYRQDPGQGLRLIYYSQIVNDFQKGDIAEGYSVSREKKESFPLTVTSAQKNPTAFYLCASSLALTSPIYNEQFFGPGTRLTVL.

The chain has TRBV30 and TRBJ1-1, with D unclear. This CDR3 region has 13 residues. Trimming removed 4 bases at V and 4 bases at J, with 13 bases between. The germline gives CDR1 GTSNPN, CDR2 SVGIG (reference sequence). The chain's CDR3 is CAWTANAGTEAFF. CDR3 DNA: TGTGCCTGGACCGCGAATGCGGGCACTGAAGCTTTCTTT.

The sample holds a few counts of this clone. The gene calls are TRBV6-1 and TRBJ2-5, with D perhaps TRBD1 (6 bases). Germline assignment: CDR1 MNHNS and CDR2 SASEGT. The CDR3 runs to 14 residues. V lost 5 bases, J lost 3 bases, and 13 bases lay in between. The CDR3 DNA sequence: TGTGCCAGCAGTACGCAGGGGTTGAAAGAGACCCAGTACTTC. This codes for CASSTQGLKETQYF.

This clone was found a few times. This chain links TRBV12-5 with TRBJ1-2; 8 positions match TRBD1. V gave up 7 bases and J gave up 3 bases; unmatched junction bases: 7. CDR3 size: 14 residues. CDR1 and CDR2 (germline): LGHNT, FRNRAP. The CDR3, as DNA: TGTGCTAGTGCCCCCCGGACAGGGCACTATGGCTACACCTTC. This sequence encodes CASAPRTGHYGYTF.